This TCR beta chain was sequenced for a study of cytomegalovirus exposure and HLA in healthy donors. Whole-study findings and limits: A few of the chains that were CMV-associated were confirmed in vitro to be specific for CMV antigens. With later analysis, a missense DCLRE1C variant became linked to TCR beta V- and J-gene trimming. Productive rates of about 90% or about 30% were seen for most TCR beta V segments in an earlier analysis.

About this clone: Its matching antigen is unknown.

V trimming: 2 bases; J trimming: 2 bases; junction bases outside the gene matches: 3. The length of the CDR3 is 15 residues. The germline gives CDR1 SGHTA, CDR2 FQGTGA. The primer mix had 60 Vbeta and 13 Jbeta primers. TCRdb's table, derived via immunoSEQ multiplex PCR, lists solely in-frame clones and lacks some. The table has 85,000 to 130,000 clones, about 75% seen once. Material for sequencing was PBMCs. The chain employs TRBV7-3 and TRBJ2-1, with 7 bases fitting TRBD1. The clonotype originates from a male donor in good health and CMV-seropositive. The CDR3 region is CASSLGQGAYNEQFF. The CDR3 nucleotides read TGTGCCAGCAGCTTAGGGCAGGGGGCCTACAATGAGCAGTTCTTC.